Presented here are 20 T cell receptor beta chains from one specimen sequenced in a study of OX40 agonist ivuxolimab in advanced cancers. Some clones are missing from TCRdb's copy, which holds only in-frame ones; the method was immunoSEQ multiplex PCR. The profile shows about 24,000 clones, about 90% of them singletons. The source material was CD4+ or CD8+ T cells sorted from blood, sampled in a trial of the OX40 agonist ivuxolimab. Receptors originate from an adult with an advanced solid tumor such as melanoma, head and neck, liver or kidney cancer.

The chain joins TRBV6-5 to TRBJ2-7, with unresolved D. The CDR3 contains 11 residues. The V end lost 3 bases, the J end lost 6 bases, and 6 bases lay between the germline ends. Per germline, CDR1 MNHEY and CDR2 SVGAGI. In nucleotides, the CDR3 is TGTGCCAGCAGTTATTTTTTCGAGCAGTACTTC. Amino acid sequence: CASSYFFEQYF.

In DNA form, the CDR3 reads TGCAGCGTTGAGGGCGGGATTCGGGATGGCTACACCTTC. It is translated as CSVEGGIRDGYTF. The chain uses TRBV29-1 and TRBJ1-2; D unresolved. The CDR3 runs to 13 residues. Germline assignment: CDR1 SQVTM and CDR2 ANQGSEA. V lost 3 bases and J lost 6, with 14 bases in between. The variable domain in full, with the rest retrieved from reference TRBV29-1 and TRBJ1-2, is SAVISQKPSRDICQRGTSLTIQCQVDSQVTMMFWYRQQPGQSLTLIATANQGSEATYESGFVIDKFPISRPNLTFSTLTVSNMSPEDSSIYLCSVEGGIRDGYTFGSGTRLTVV.

This chain joins TRBV5-1 and TRBJ1-2; D is perhaps TRBD1 (5 bases). V shed 5 bases and J shed 4 bases, with 18 bases lying between them. CDR1 is SGHRS, CDR2 YFSETQ, per germline. The CDR3 runs to 15 residues. CDR3: CASSQGWDGPYGYTF. CDR3 sequence (DNA): TGCGCCAGCAGTCAAGGGTGGGACGGCCCCTATGGCTACACCTTC.

V usage is TRBV18 and J usage is TRBJ1-2; TRBD1 matches 7 bases. J gave up 3 bases and V 1 base, and 14 bases lay outside the gene matches. CDR1 is KGHSH, CDR2 LQKENI, per germline. There are 18 residues in the CDR3. In DNA form, the CDR3 reads TGTGCCAGCTCACCACGAGGGACAGCGGCCCCTTGGGACTATGGCTACACCTTC. It encodes CASSPRGTAAPWDYGYTF.

This rearrangement joins TRBV29-1 to TRBJ1-2; D perhaps matches TRBD1 (6 bases). Germline CDR1 SQVTM, CDR2 ANQGSEA. The CDR3 spans 15 residues. Trimming shortened V by 4 bases and J by 4 bases, and 19 bases separated the two germline ends. The CDR3 nucleotides are TGCAGCGTTGGAGTAACTGGGGGCAGGGGCTATGGCTACACCTTC. This gives the protein CSVGVTGGRGYGYTF.

The V gene is TRBV4-1, the J gene TRBJ1-2; 7 bases are a match to TRBD1. Germline V gene lookup returns CDR1 MGHRA and CDR2 YSYEKL. The V gene end was trimmed by 0 bases and the J gene end by 2 bases; junction bases not matched to a gene: 3. CDR3 size: 15 residues. CDR3 nucleotide sequence: TGCGCCAGCAGCCAAGACAGGGGGGGAAACTATGGCTACACCTTC. It specifies CASSQDRGGNYGYTF.

The chain combines TRBV19 with TRBJ2-3, with a possible D match to TRBD1 (6 bases). CDR1 LNHDA and CDR2 SQIVND come from the germline V gene (reference sequence). The CDR3 is 15 residues long. The ends were cut back, 6 bases at V and 1 base at J, with 14 bases in the middle. The CDR3 nucleotides read TGTGCCAGTAGACAGGACAGAAGTCGCACAGATACGCAGTATTTT. Translating gives CASRQDRSRTDTQYF.

V is TRBV5-1 and J is TRBJ2-5, with 11 positions matching TRBD1. Germline CDR1 is SGHRS and CDR2 is YFSETQ. CDR3 length: 19 amino acids. V dropped 4 bases and J dropped 5; count of bases not matched to a gene: 19. The CDR3: CASSPGVGTGGIKRETQYF. In DNA, the CDR3 is TGCGCCAGCAGCCCCGGAGTGGGGACAGGGGGGATTAAACGGGAGACCCAGTACTTC.

The CDR3 DNA reads TGTGCCAGCAGCCGCGGTACAGGGTTGTCGTATTCACCCCTCCACTTT. Its translation: CASSRGTGLSYSPLHF. The genes are TRBV4-2 and TRBJ1-6; D might be TRBD1 (6 bases). V lost 4 bases and J 8 bases, leaving 18 bases between the germline ends. Germline assignment: CDR1 LGHNA and CDR2 YNFKEQ. This CDR3 is built from 16 residues.

This clone was counted a single time. The rearrangement links TRBV6-1 to TRBJ1-2, with TRBD1 matching 12 bases. CDR3 length: 16 residues. Trimming took 3 bases from V and 5 from J; bases not matched to a gene: 7. The germline CDR1 and CDR2 sequences are MNHNS and SASEGT. In DNA form, the CDR3 reads TGTGCCAGCAGTGATGGGACAGGGGGCGTATGGTATGGCTACACCTTC. Protein sequence: CASSDGTGGVWYGYTF.

The CDR3 DNA is TGTGCCAGCAGCTTAGGATATAGCGGGGCACTCCAAGAGACCCAGTACTTC. Translated: CASSLGYSGALQETQYF. V gene TRBV7-7 combines with J gene TRBJ2-5; TRBD2 matches 8 bases. V was clipped by 1 base and J by 1 base; unmatched bases: 8. This CDR3 spans 17 amino acids. CDR1 and CDR2 from the germline V gene are SSHAT and FNYEAQ (reference sequence).

The chain links TRBV7-3 to TRBJ2-7, with D tentatively TRBD1 (6 bases). The CDR3 is 13 amino acids. Trimming took 3 bases from V and 4 from J, leaving 10 bases between them. The germline V gene encodes CDR1 SGHTA and CDR2 FQGTGA. The CDR3 here is CASSFDRQYEQYF. The CDR3 DNA reads as TGTGCCAGCAGCTTCGACAGGCAATACGAGCAGTACTTC.

This clone was counted only a few times. The chain combines TRBV10-1 with TRBJ1-1, with D possibly being TRBD1 (6 bases). Germline V gene data show CDR1 as WNHNN and CDR2 as SYGVQD (reference sequence). The V end was cut by 3 bases, the J end by 2 bases, with 7 bases between. The length of the CDR3 is 13 residues. Here the CDR3 DNA reads TGCGCCAGCAGTGAACAGGGCAACACTGAAGCTTTCTTT. This encodes CASSEQGNTEAFF.

The chain is built from TRBV2 and TRBJ2-7; D unresolved. Looked up from germline, CDR1 is SNHLY and CDR2 is FYNNEI. V gave up 5 bases and J gave up 7 bases, with 15 bases separating them. CDR3 length: 13 residues. The CDR3, as DNA: TGTGCCAGCAGTAGACAAGCCCTACGAGAGCAGTACTTC. Translated: CASSRQALREQYF.

Here the CDR3 DNA reads TGTGCCAGCAGTTACGCAGGGGCAAATGAAAAACTGTTTTTT. As protein: CASSYAGANEKLFF. The chain has TRBV6-5 and TRBJ1-4; D might be TRBD1 (6 bases). Trimming shortened V by 2 bases and J by 5 bases, and 9 bases separated the two germline ends. The CDR3 contains 14 residues. The germline CDR1 and CDR2 sequences are MNHEY and SVGAGI.

The chain recombines TRBV5-1 with TRBJ1-3; D not certain. The CDR3 has 16 residues. Germline V gives CDR1 SGHRS, CDR2 YFSETQ. With 0 bases removed from V and 4 bases from J, the gap between germline ends came to 14 bases. The DNA of the CDR3 is TGCGCCAGCAGCTTGGAGGGCGGAGGGATCGGAAACACCATATATTTT. Translation: CASSLEGGGIGNTIYF.

This chain links TRBV7-9 with TRBJ2-4, with D perhaps matching TRBD2 (5 bases). Between the trimmed V and J ends, which lost 6 bases and 6 bases, there was a span of 15 bases. This CDR3 region has 14 residues. Germline values: CDR1 SEHNR, CDR2 FQNEAQ (reference sequence). CDR3 in DNA: TGTGCCAGCAGGCCTGAGGGCTCGGTAAACATTCAGTACTTC. Translating gives CASRPEGSVNIQYF.

The rearrangement links TRBV7-9 to TRBJ2-3; 8 bases map to TRBD2. From germline, CDR1 is SEHNR and CDR2 FQNEAQ (reference sequence). This CDR3 has 14 amino acids. V gave up 2 bases and J gave up 6 bases; unmatched junction bases: 4. CDR3 DNA sequence: TGTGCCAGCAGCTTATTAGCGGGACTGGATACGCAGTATTTT. Its protein product is CASSLLAGLDTQYF.

The CDR3 DNA is TGCGCCAGCAGCTTGGGGGACACTGAAGCTTTCTTT. This gives the protein CASSLGDTEAFF. The rearrangement links TRBV5-1 to TRBJ1-1; D gene uncertain. Germline CDR1 is SGHRS and CDR2 is YFSETQ. The CDR3 spans 12 residues. The V end lost 0 bases, the J end lost 3 bases, and 3 bases lay between the germline ends. Drawing the rest from reference TRBV5-1 and TRBJ1-1, the complete variable domain is KAGVTQTPRYLIKTRGQQVTLSCSPISGHRSVSWYQQTPGQGLQFLFEYFSETQRNKGNFPGRFSGRQFSNSRSEMNVSTLELGDSALYLCASSLGDTEAFFGQGTRLTVV.

This chain uses TRBV7-2 with TRBJ1-3; D unclear. The V gene lost 3 bases and the J gene lost 1 base, with 7 bases spanning the gap. CDR1 SGHTA and CDR2 FQGNSA come from the germline V gene. The CDR3 contains 14 residues. CDR3 DNA sequence: TGTGCCAGCAGCTTTATGGGGTCTGGAAACACCATATATTTT. It is translated as CASSFMGSGNTIYF.